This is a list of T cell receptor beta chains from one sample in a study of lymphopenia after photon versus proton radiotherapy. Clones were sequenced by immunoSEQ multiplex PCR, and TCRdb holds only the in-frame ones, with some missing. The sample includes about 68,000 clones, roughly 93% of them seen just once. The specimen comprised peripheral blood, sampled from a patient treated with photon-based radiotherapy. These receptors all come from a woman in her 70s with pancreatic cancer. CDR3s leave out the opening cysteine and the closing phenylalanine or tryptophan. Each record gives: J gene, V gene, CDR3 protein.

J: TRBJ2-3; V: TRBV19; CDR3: ASSIIAGAGDTQY
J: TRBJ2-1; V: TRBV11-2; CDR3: ASSLGLRGSYNEQF
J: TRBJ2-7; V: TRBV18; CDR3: ASSPLLAGGYEQY
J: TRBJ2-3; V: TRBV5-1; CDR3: ASSLSNSDTQY
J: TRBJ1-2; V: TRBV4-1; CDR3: ASSQWGARTNNYGYT
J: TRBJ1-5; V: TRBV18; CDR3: ASSTTSYSNQPQH
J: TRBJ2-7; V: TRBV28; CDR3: ASGRLSYEQY
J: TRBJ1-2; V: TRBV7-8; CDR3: ASSLVATGIYGYT
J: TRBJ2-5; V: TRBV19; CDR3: ASASGRGQETQY
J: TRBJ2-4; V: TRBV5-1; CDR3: ASSSGLAGLAKNIQY
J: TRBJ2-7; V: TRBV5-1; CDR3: ASSPDSYYEQY
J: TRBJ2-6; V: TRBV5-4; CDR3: ASSPDPAPGANVLT
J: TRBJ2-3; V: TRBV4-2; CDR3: ASSQLGRAEADTQY
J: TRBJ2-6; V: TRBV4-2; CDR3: ASSQVQGGGANVLT
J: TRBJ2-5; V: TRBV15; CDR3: ATSETPGETQY
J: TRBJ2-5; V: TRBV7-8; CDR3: ASSAPPTSIETQY
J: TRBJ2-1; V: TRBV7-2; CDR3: ASSPIESGREF
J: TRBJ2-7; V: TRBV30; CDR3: AGGGEHEQY
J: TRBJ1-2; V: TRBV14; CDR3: ASSQVMGRGDGYT
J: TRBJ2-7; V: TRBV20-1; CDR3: SAVGSYEQY
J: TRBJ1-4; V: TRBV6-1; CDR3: ASSEGVDSEKLF
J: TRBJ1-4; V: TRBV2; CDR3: ASSSDRGGNEKLF
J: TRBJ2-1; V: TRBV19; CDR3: ATNTGTLYNEQF
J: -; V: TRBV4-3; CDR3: ASSHEPGLAGGREQY
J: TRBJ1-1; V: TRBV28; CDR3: ASSFELAGVPEAF
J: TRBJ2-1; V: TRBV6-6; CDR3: ASRNYEQF
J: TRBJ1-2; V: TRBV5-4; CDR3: ASRDQGANYGYT
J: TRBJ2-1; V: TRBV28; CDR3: ASSQIAGGPVEQF
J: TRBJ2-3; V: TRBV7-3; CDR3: ASSLTGTDTQY
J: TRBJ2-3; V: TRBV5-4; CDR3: ASSSASGRYTDTQY
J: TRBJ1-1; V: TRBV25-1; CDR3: ASSVGYTEAF
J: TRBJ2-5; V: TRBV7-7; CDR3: ASSWGWGQGETQY
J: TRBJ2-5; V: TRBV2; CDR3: ASGGTGQETQY
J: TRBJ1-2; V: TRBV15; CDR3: ATSRGGQGYGYT
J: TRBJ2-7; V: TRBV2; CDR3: ASSGGLRTGRSYEQY
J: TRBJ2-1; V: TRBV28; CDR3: ASQTTGTSILNEQF
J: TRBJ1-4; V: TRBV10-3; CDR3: AISESSRNHEKLF
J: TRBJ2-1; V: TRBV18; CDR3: ASSPGLDSYNEQF
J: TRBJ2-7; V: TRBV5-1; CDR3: ASSLGGQGRSEQY
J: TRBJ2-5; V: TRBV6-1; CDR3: ASTRGGETQY
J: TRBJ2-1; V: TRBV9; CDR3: ASSVGKNEQF
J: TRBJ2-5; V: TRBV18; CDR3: ASSPLRGRGETQY
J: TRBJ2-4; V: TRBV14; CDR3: ASSHALGLAGGIQY
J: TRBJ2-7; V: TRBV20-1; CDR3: SARDSLEQY
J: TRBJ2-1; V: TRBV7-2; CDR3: ASSLVAGTLYNEQF
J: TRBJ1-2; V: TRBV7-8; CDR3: ASDTGAGPLPYGYT
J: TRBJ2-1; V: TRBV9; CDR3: ASSVGRDSSYNEQF
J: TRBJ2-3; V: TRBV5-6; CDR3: ASSLVLRNTDTQY
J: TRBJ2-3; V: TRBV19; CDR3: ASSISQRESREDTDTQY
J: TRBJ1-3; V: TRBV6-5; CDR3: ASSQNGNTIY
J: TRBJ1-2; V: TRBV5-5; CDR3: ASSWGQGSYGYT
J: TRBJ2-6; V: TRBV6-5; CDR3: ASSYADSGANVLT
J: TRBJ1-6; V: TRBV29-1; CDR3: RGCKGQGRLWDNSPLH
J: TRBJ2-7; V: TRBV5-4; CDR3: ASSRFGGDYEQY